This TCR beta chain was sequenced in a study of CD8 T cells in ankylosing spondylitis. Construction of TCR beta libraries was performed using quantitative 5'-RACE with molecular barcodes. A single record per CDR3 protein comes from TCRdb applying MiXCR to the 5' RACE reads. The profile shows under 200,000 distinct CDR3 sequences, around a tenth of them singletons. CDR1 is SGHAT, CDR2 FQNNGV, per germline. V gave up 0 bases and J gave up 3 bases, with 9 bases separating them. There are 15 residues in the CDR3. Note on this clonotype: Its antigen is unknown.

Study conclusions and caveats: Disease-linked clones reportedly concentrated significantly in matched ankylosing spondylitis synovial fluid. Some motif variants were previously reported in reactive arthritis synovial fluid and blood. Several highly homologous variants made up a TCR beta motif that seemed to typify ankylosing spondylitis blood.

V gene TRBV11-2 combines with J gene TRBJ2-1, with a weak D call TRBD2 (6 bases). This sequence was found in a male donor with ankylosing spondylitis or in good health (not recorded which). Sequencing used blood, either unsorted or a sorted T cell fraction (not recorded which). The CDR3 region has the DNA TGTGCCAGCAGCTTAGACCCTAGCGACTACAATGAGCAGTTCTTC. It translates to CASSLDPSDYNEQFF.